A single sample gave rise to the 9 T cell receptor beta chains below, sequenced in a study of glioma-infiltrating T cells (dated by TCRdb to about 2016). The instrument was an Illumina MiSeq. The iRepertoire nested amplicon-rescue multiplex PCR (arm-PCR) platform was used to amplify TCR alpha and beta CDR3 regions from RNA. TCRdb passed the public sequencing reads through fastp at Q25 and MiXCR, retaining productive beta sequences. Identical CDR3 proteins give one entry, which carries the most common genes and DNA. In all, the sample holds about 130,000 distinct CDR3 sequences, and around 23% of those were seen once. The ten largest clones take up 12% to 15% of the sample. The sequencing sample was made of glioma tissue, nonneoplastic brain tissue, or PBMCs (not recorded which). The receptors shown here come from a human donor with low-grade glioma or glioblastoma, undergoing nonglioma brain surgery, or in good health (not recorded which).

This chain links TRBV18 with TRBJ2-7; 9 nucleotides align to TRBD2. V shed 6 bases, J shed 4 bases, and the junction held 7 bases outside the gene matches. Germline V CDR1 and CDR2: KGHSH, LQKENI. This CDR3 spans 14 amino acids. CDR3 amino acids: CASSPGTSIYEQYF. The DNA for the CDR3 is TGTGCCAGCTCGCCCGGGACTAGCATTTACGAGCAGTACTTC.

In its sample, this clonotype was seen many times. The CDR3 DNA reads as TGCAGTGCTAGAGGGGACTCGTACAATGAGCAGTTCTTC. It translates to CSARGDSYNEQFF. The V gene is TRBV20-1, the J gene TRBJ2-1, with a possible D match to TRBD2 (6 bases). The CDR3 covers 13 residues. Germline loops: CDR1 DFQATT, CDR2 SNEGSKA (reference sequence). V lost 1 base to trimming and J lost 4 bases, with 8 bases between them.

This clonotype was seen only a few times. J is TRBJ2-3 and V is TRBV30; D gene unclear. The V end lost 2 bases, the J end lost 0 bases, and 3 bases lay between the germline ends. Germline assignment: CDR1 GTSNPN and CDR2 SVGIG (reference sequence). The CDR3 contains 12 residues. The CDR3 reads CAWSPSTDTQYF. The CDR3 DNA follows: TGTGCCTGGAGTCCGAGCACAGATACGCAGTATTTT.

This clonotype was detected ten times or more. This sequence joins TRBV6-6 and TRBJ2-1, with a tentative D call TRBD2 (5 bases). Trimming removed 0 bases from V and 0 bases from J, with 9 bases in between. This CDR3 spans 16 amino acids. Germline values: CDR1 MNHNY, CDR2 SVGAGI (reference sequence). The CDR3 sequence: CASSYSPAGSYNEQFF. CDR3 DNA sequence: TGTGCCAGCAGTTACTCCCCGGCGGGCTCCTACAATGAGCAGTTCTTC.

This clonotype appeared many times. This chain connects TRBV2 to TRBJ2-3, with D tentatively TRBD2 (6 bases). Germline values: CDR1 SNHLY, CDR2 FYNNEI. CDR3 size: 14 residues. Trimming left V 1 base short and J 8 bases short, with 13 bases between. The CDR3 DNA reads TGTGCCAGCAGTGAAGTCCCAGAGGGAGGTACGCAGTATTTT. Translation: CASSEVPEGGTQYF.

This clonotype was observed many times. The chain employs TRBV19 and TRBJ2-5; tentative D call: TRBD2 (5 bases). Looked up from germline, CDR1 is LNHDA and CDR2 is SQIVND (reference sequence). CDR3 length equals 14 residues. The V and J ends lost 5 bases and 4 bases respectively, with 14 bases between them. The CDR3 sequence: CASSPQLDRETQYF. CDR3 nucleotide sequence: TGTGCCAGTAGTCCGCAACTAGACCGAGAGACCCAGTACTTC.

In its sample, this clonotype was seen many times. This rearrangement joins TRBV7-9 to TRBJ2-5; no reliable D call. Looked up from germline, CDR1 is SEHNR and CDR2 is FQNEAQ (reference sequence). Trimming removed 5 bases at V and 0 bases at J, with 4 bases between. The CDR3 is 12 amino acids. The CDR3 reads CASSPYQETQYF. For the CDR3, the DNA is TGTGCCAGCAGCCCTTACCAAGAGACCCAGTACTTC.

The table lists this clonotype with many counts. The chain joins TRBV2 to TRBJ2-1, with D perhaps TRBD2 (5 bases). CDR3 length: 14 residues. Germline V gene sequence: CDR1 SNHLY, CDR2 FYNNEI. Trimming pared 0 bases from V and 9 bases from J, leaving 12 bases between. The CDR3 DNA sequence: TGTGCCAGCAGTGAAGCGCTTGTTCGGGGTGAGCAGTTCTTC. Its protein product is CASSEALVRGEQFF.

The gene calls are TRBV4-3 and TRBJ2-7; D tentatively fits TRBD1 or TRBD2 (5 bases each). CDR1 and CDR2 from the germline V gene are LGHNA and YSLEER. The CDR3 spans 15 residues. Trimming shortened V by 4 bases and J by 0 bases, and 13 bases separated the two germline ends. For the CDR3, the DNA is TGCGCCAGCAGCCCCGCCTGGGGGAGCTCCTACGAGCAGTACTTC. It translates to CASSPAWGSSYEQYF.